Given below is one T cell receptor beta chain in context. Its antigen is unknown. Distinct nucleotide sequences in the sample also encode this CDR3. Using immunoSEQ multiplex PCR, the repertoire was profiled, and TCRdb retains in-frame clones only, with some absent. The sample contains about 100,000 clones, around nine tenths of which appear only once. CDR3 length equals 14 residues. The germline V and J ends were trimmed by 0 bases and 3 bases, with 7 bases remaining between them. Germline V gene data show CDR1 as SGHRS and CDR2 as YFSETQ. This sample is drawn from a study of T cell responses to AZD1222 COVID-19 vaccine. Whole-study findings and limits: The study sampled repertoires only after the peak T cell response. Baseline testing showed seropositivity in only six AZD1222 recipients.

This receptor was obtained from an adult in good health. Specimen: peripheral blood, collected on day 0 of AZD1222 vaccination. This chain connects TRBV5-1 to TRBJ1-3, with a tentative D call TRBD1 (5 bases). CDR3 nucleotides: TGCGCCAGCAGCTTGGCAGGGTATGGAAACACCATATATTTT. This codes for CASSLAGYGNTIYF.